The 22 T cell receptor beta chains presented below share a single source sample, sequenced in a study of OX40 agonist ivuxolimab in advanced cancers. The table came from immunoSEQ multiplex PCR; TCRdb's copy has only in-frame clones and leaves some out. The repertoire consists of more than 65,000 clones, with more than 65% occurring once and the leading ten covering roughly 1.1%. The source was CD4+ or CD8+ T cells sorted from blood, collected in a trial of the OX40 agonist ivuxolimab. The source of these receptors is an adult with an advanced solid tumor such as melanoma, head and neck, liver or kidney cancer.

This clone was detected only a few times. This chain uses TRBV7-2 with TRBJ2-1, with no clear D. CDR1 and CDR2 from the germline V gene are SGHTA and FQGNSA. Trimming removed 0 bases from V and 0 bases from J, with 6 bases in between. This CDR3 spans 15 amino acids. In nucleotides, the CDR3 is TGTGCCAGCAGCTTAGCTTCGAGCTCCTACAATGAGCAGTTCTTC. This gives the protein CASSLASSSYNEQFF.

V and J are TRBV4-1 and TRBJ1-2; weak D call: TRBD1 (6 bases). Trimming removed 1 base from V and 3 bases from J, with 6 bases in between. Germline V lookup: CDR1 MGHRA, CDR2 YSYEKL. The CDR3 is 13 amino acids. Here the CDR3 reads CASSQGTDYGYTF. The CDR3 DNA reads as TGCGCCAGCAGCCAAGGGACAGACTATGGCTACACCTTC.

This clone was found a few times. This chain connects TRBV7-2 to TRBJ2-3, with D possibly matching TRBD1 (5 bases). From germline, CDR1 is SGHTA and CDR2 FQGNSA. This CDR3 has 14 residues. V was cut by 10 bases and J by 1 base, with 15 bases left in between. The CDR3 DNA follows: TGTGCCAACAAGGGGATTTCTGGCACAGATACGCAGTATTTT. Translating it yields CANKGISGTDTQYF.

This clone was counted a few times. V is TRBV19 and J is TRBJ2-7; D is unresolved. Germline CDR1 and CDR2: LNHDA and SQIVND (reference sequence). V was cut by 1 base and J by 4 bases, with 14 bases left in between. This CDR3 is built from 15 residues. CDR3 DNA: TGTGCCAGTAGTATAGGTCCGGGTCCCTTTTACGAGCAGTACTTC. Translating it yields CASSIGPGPFYEQYF.

The genes are TRBV2 and TRBJ2-5; 13 bases are a match to TRBD2. With V trimmed by 6 bases and J by 5 bases, 12 bases remained unmatched. CDR1 and CDR2 (germline): SNHLY, FYNNEI. This CDR3 contains 17 residues. The CDR3 DNA reads as TGTGCCAGCAGCGGGATAGCCACTAGCGGGGGGGCGGAGACCCAGTACTTC. Translated: CASSGIATSGGAETQYF.

The rearrangement joins TRBV7-2 to TRBJ1-3, with D tentatively TRBD1 (5 bases). The ends were cut back, 3 bases at V and 9 bases at J, with 15 bases in the middle. Germline V gene lookup returns CDR1 SGHTA and CDR2 FQGNSA. CDR3 length equals 14 residues. The CDR3 sequence: CASSFGWDGATIYF. CDR3 sequence (DNA): TGTGCCAGCAGCTTTGGATGGGACGGTGCCACCATATATTTT.

The chain links TRBV15 to TRBJ2-3, with D perhaps being TRBD1 or TRBD2 (5 bases each). V lost 5 bases and J lost 4, with 19 bases in between. This CDR3 contains 16 residues. Germline V gene sequence: CDR1 LNHNV, CDR2 YYDKDF (reference sequence). The CDR3 sequence is CATSAPGRRNPDTQYF. CDR3 bases: TGTGCCACCAGCGCCCCGGGACGGAGAAACCCAGATACGCAGTATTTT.

The rearrangement links TRBV7-6 to TRBJ1-3, with D maybe TRBD1 (6 bases). V lost 0 bases to trimming and J lost 3 bases, with 9 bases between them. This CDR3 has 15 amino acids. CDR1 and CDR2 from the germline V gene are SGHVS and FNYEAQ. CDR3 sequence: CASSLAGGVGNTIYF. Written as DNA, the CDR3 is TGTGCCAGCAGCTTAGCGGGGGGCGTTGGAAACACCATATATTTT. Filled out from reference TRBV7-6 and TRBJ1-3, the complete variable domain reads GAGVSQSPRYKVTKRGQDVALRCDPISGHVSLYWYRQALGQGPEFLTYFNYEAQQDKSGLPNDRFSAERPEGSISTLTIQRTEQRDSAMYRCASSLAGGVGNTIYFGEGSWLTVV.

The chain is built from TRBV4-1 and TRBJ2-3; no clear D gene. V lost 5 bases and J lost 3, with 15 bases in between. This CDR3 has 15 residues. Germline V lookup: CDR1 MGHRA, CDR2 YSYEKL. This CDR3 reads CASSDQADGTDTQYF. In DNA form, the CDR3 reads TGCGCCAGCAGCGATCAGGCGGACGGAACAGATACGCAGTATTTT.

This clone turned up a few times. In DNA form, the CDR3 reads TGTGCCAGCAGCCTACAGGTGGACTCCTACGAGCAGTACTTC. Protein product: CASSLQVDSYEQYF. The chain has TRBV11-2 and TRBJ2-7, with D possibly TRBD1 on 5 matching bases. The CDR3 totals 14 residues. Germline V gene lookup returns CDR1 SGHAT and CDR2 FQNNGV. Trimming pared 5 bases from V and 0 bases from J, leaving 11 bases between.

CDR3 in DNA: TGTGCCAGCAGCTTAGCGCGGGCTAGCGACGAGCAGTACTTC. It specifies CASSLARASDEQYF. The V gene is TRBV11-2, the J gene TRBJ2-7; a weak D match, TRBD2 (6 bases). Per germline, CDR1 SGHAT and CDR2 FQNNGV. V lost 1 base and J 5 bases, leaving 12 bases between the germline ends. This CDR3 has 14 residues.

This chain links TRBV21-1 with TRBJ2-3; the DNA was not compared with TRBD1, the D call given in the table. TRBV21-1 constitutes a pseudogene. The CDR3 spans 18 residues. The DNA of the CDR3 is TGTGCCAGCAGCAGAAAACCTACAGTATCTTTTAGCACAGATACGCAGTATTTT. Translation: CASSRKPTVSFSTDTQYF.

J is TRBJ1-2 and V is TRBV7-9; D unresolved. Trimming took 5 bases from V and 7 from J, leaving 14 bases between them. CDR1 is SEHNR and CDR2 is FQNEAQ in the germline V gene (reference sequence). CDR3 size: 13 residues. The DNA of the CDR3 is TGTGCCAGCAGCCGGGCTCCCGTGGTTGGCTACACCTTC. Translated, it gives CASSRAPVVGYTF.

The rearrangement joins TRBV7-8 to TRBJ1-5; D gene uncertain. Germline V gene sequence: CDR1 SGHVS, CDR2 FQNEAQ. The CDR3 spans 13 residues. Between the trimmed V and J ends, which lost 0 bases and 8 bases, there was a span of 8 bases. The CDR3 sequence is CASSLAHSEPQHF. As DNA, the CDR3 is TGTGCCAGCAGCTTAGCGCATAGTGAGCCCCAGCATTTT.

The DNA of the CDR3 is TGTGCCAGCAGCTGGACTGAAAACTCCTATAATTCACCCCTCCACTTT. Encoded protein: CASSWTENSYNSPLHF. This chain connects TRBV14 to TRBJ1-6; D not certain. Trimming took off 5 bases at V and 0 bases at J, with 11 bases between the two ends. CDR3 length: 16 residues. Germline assignment: CDR1 SGHDN and CDR2 FVKESK.

Details on this clone: At the DNA level, this CDR3 is encoded by other sequences in the same sample as well. The J gene is TRBJ1-1, the V gene TRBV6-5; 7 bases match TRBD1. Germline V lookup: CDR1 MNHEY, CDR2 SVGAGI. This CDR3 has 15 amino acids. V dropped 0 bases and J dropped 5; count of bases not matched to a gene: 6. In nucleotides, the CDR3 is TGTGCCAGCAGTTACTCTCCAGGGGGTGGGACTGAAGCTTTCTTT. Protein: CASSYSPGGGTEAFF.

This clone was counted once. The chain couples TRBV11-2 to TRBJ1-5; D remains ambiguous. The V and J ends lost 2 bases and 6 bases respectively, with 14 bases between them. The CDR3 sequence is 15 residues long. CDR1 is SGHAT, CDR2 FQNNGV, per germline. The CDR3 coding sequence is TGTGCCAGCAGCTTATCGATGGATAATAGTCAGCCCCAGCATTTT. Translating gives CASSLSMDNSQPQHF.

CDR3 residues: CASSETGETEAFF. In DNA form, the CDR3 reads TGTGCCAGCAGTGAGACAGGGGAGACTGAAGCTTTCTTT. This sequence joins TRBV6-1 and TRBJ1-1; 8 bases agree with TRBD1. Trimming at V came to 3 bases and at J to 5 bases, leaving 2 bases not matched to a gene. Germline assignment: CDR1 MNHNS and CDR2 SASEGT. CDR3 length equals 13 residues.

This clone was counted only a few times. The V and J genes are TRBV19 and TRBJ2-3; 8 positions agree with TRBD1. Germline CDR1 reads LNHDA; CDR2 reads SQIVND (reference sequence). The CDR3 spans 14 residues. V lost 7 bases to trimming and J lost 4 bases; unmatched junction nucleotides: 7. CDR3 residues: CASMVDREPDTQYF. CDR3 sequence (DNA): TGTGCCAGTATGGTGGACAGGGAACCAGATACGCAGTATTTT.

The chain uses TRBV7-2 and TRBJ2-2; D is unresolved. Trimming pared 5 bases from V and 5 bases from J, leaving 9 bases between. CDR1 SGHTA and CDR2 FQGNSA come from the germline V gene. The CDR3 spans 13 residues. CDR3 nucleotides: TGTGCCAGCAGCCATCGAGGAACCGGGGAGCTGTTTTTT. Translation gives CASSHRGTGELFF. Full variable domain (missing parts from reference TRBV7-2 and TRBJ2-2): GAGVSQSPSNKVTEKGKDVELRCDPISGHTALYWYRQSLGQGLEFLIYFQGNSAPDKSGLPSDRFSAERTGGSVSTLTIQRTQQEDSAVYLCASSHRGTGELFFGEGSRLTVL.

The chain combines TRBV19 with TRBJ2-5, with TRBD1 identical over 9 bases. CDR3 length equals 15 residues. Trimming took 6 bases from V and 4 from J; bases not matched to a gene: 9. Per germline, CDR1 LNHDA and CDR2 SQIVND (reference sequence). The CDR3: CASRPGTGKLETQYF. Written as DNA, the CDR3 is TGTGCCAGTAGGCCCGGGACAGGGAAATTAGAGACCCAGTACTTC.

The V gene is TRBV27, the J gene TRBJ1-2; D is uncertain. This CDR3 comprises 13 residues. Trimming removed 0 bases at V and 7 bases at J, with 9 bases between. CDR1 MNHEY and CDR2 SMNVEV come from the germline V gene (reference sequence). Here the CDR3 DNA reads TGTGCCAGCAGTTTATCAGGCCCTGGTGGCTACACCTTC. It encodes CASSLSGPGGYTF.